The subject of this entry is one T cell receptor (beta chain). Its target is unknown. This entry comes from a study of Graves' ophthalmopathy and Graves' hyperthyroidism. As the template, RNA transcripts were used to amplify TCR beta CDR3 regions. Following a first-round RT-PCR that used HTBI primers, a second-round multiplex PCR was carried out. MiXCR, run by TCRdb on the multiplex PCR reads, gives a single entry per CDR3 protein. The table records 600,000 to 950,000 distinct CDR3 sequences, 35% to 50% of them present only once. The CDR3 spans 15 residues. Germline V gives CDR1 SGHAT, CDR2 FQDESV (reference sequence). Trimming stripped 5 bases from V and 6 bases from J, with 14 bases between. With a duration under 3 months, ophthalmopathy in the donors showed moderate-to-severe activity, CAS ≥3 and NOSPECS ≥4. The PBMCs originated from less than 13 ml of fresh peripheral blood. Whole-study findings and limits: Researchers report that a 13-signature model separated ophthalmopathy from stable hyperthyroidism, posting under 90% sensitivity and about 80% specificity. Blood samples also showed most expanded thyroid clonotypes exceeding 0.001 frequency.

The sequenced sample was peripheral blood. The chain recombines TRBV11-1 with TRBJ1-6; no firm D call. The receptor's source is an adult man with Graves' ophthalmopathy. The CDR3 region is CASSTSDGVNSPLHF. In DNA, the CDR3 is TGTGCCAGCAGCACCAGCGACGGAGTTAATTCACCCCTCCACTTT.